The 8 T cell receptor beta chains listed next were all sequenced from one sample in a study of cytomegalovirus exposure and HLA in healthy donors. Amplification used 60 Vbeta primers and 13 Jbeta primers. Profiling relied on immunoSEQ multiplex PCR, and the TCRdb table lists in-frame clones only, not all of them. The sample contains 200,000 or so clones, 65% to 80% of which appear only once. Sequences were obtained from PBMCs. The receptors derive from a girl aged 2 to 9 in good health and CMV-seronegative.

The chain recombines TRBV5-1 with TRBJ2-5; possibly TRBD1 for D (5 bases). CDR3 length: 14 amino acids. V shed 1 base and J shed 1 base, with 8 bases lying between them. Per germline, CDR1 SGHRS and CDR2 YFSETQ. The CDR3 sequence is CASSLWGVQETQYF. In nucleotides, the CDR3 is TGCGCCAGCAGCTTGTGGGGCGTCCAAGAGACCCAGTACTTC.

The chain is built from TRBV30 and TRBJ1-1; 10 positions match TRBD1. CDR3 length equals 15 residues. Trimming took 2 bases from V and 5 from J; bases not matched to a gene: 8. Germline V gene data show CDR1 as GTSNPN and CDR2 as SVGIG (reference sequence). CDR3 sequence reads: CAWSPQGTGVTEAFF. CDR3 DNA sequence: TGTGCCTGGAGTCCACAGGGGACAGGGGTTACTGAAGCTTTCTTT.

The CDR3 sequence is CASRRSNTEAFF. The CDR3 DNA reads TGTGCCAGTAGGCGGAGTAACACTGAAGCTTTCTTT. The chain joins TRBV19 to TRBJ1-1; D not certain. The ends were cut back, 6 bases at V and 2 bases at J, with 7 bases in the middle. The CDR3 totals 12 residues. Germline V gene lookup returns CDR1 LNHDA and CDR2 SQIVND (reference sequence).

This clone was recorded once. This chain connects TRBV19 to TRBJ2-2; possible D gene TRBD2, 6 bases. Germline V lookup: CDR1 LNHDA, CDR2 SQIVND (reference sequence). Trimming took off 7 bases at V and 7 bases at J, with 16 bases between the two ends. The CDR3 loop spans 14 amino acids. Written as DNA, the CDR3 is TGTGCCAGTATTCTTGGACGGGGGATCGGGGAGCTGTTTTTT. Encoded protein: CASILGRGIGELFF.

The rearrangement uses TRBV19 and TRBJ1-1; possible D gene TRBD1, 5 bases. The germline CDR1 and CDR2 sequences are LNHDA and SQIVND (reference sequence). There are 13 residues in the CDR3. V was pared by 4 bases and J by 1 base, with 7 bases between. CDR3 loop: CASSSQGNTEAFF. The CDR3 bases are TGTGCCAGTAGTAGCCAGGGGAACACTGAAGCTTTCTTT.

This clone was counted only a few times. The chain carries TRBV6-5 and TRBJ1-5; no clear D gene. Per germline, CDR1 MNHEY and CDR2 SVGAGI. CDR3 length: 13 amino acids. Trimming took off 4 bases at V and 6 bases at J, with 10 bases between the two ends. For the CDR3, the DNA is TGTGCCAGCAGTTCCCCCCCCGGTCAGCCCCAGCATTTT. This sequence encodes CASSSPPGQPQHF.

The rearrangement joins TRBV9 to TRBJ2-4, with D perhaps TRBD1 (6 bases). Per germline, CDR1 SGDLS and CDR2 YYNGEE. The V and J ends lost 4 bases and 6 bases respectively, with 17 bases between them. The CDR3 is made up of 15 amino acids. The CDR3 here is CASSNTQGISNIQYF. CDR3 coding DNA: TGTGCCAGCAGCAATACACAGGGAATATCAAACATTCAGTACTTC.

The chain combines TRBV30 with TRBJ1-2, with TRBD1 matching over 7 bases. The CDR3 length is 16 residues. Per germline, CDR1 GTSNPN and CDR2 SVGIG (reference sequence). V was pared by 0 bases and J by 0 bases, with 7 bases of the junction left unmatched. CDR3: CAWSVRGGQTNYGYTF. As DNA, the CDR3 is TGTGCCTGGAGTGTACGGGGGGGACAGACTAACTATGGCTACACCTTC.